These 10 T cell receptor beta chains originate from one sample sequenced in a study of T-cell reconstitution after alpha-beta-depleted transplantation in children. Preparation of the TCRbeta library used unique molecular identifiers. TCRdb analysed the PCR reads with MiXCR anew, one entry per CDR3 protein. The sample lists a few hundred thousand distinct CDR3 sequences, over 9% seen once, with around 2.3% in the top ten. The sequencing here drew on PBMCs from the stem cell graft donor, taken from the stem cell graft. The receptor source for this set is a human donor who donated a stem cell graft to a child with acute lymphoblastic leukemia.

This clonotype came up many times. The chain links TRBV7-8 to TRBJ2-1; D is tentatively TRBD1 or TRBD2 (6 bases each). The CDR3 is made up of 15 amino acids. V dropped 4 bases and J dropped 8 bases, with 18 bases sitting between them. Looked up from germline, CDR1 is SGHVS and CDR2 is FQNEAQ. Written as DNA, the CDR3 is TGTGCCAGCAGCTCCCGGGACCCGAGGGGGGATGAGCAGTTCTTC. Protein product: CASSSRDPRGDEQFF.

This clonotype has ten or more counts. The genes are TRBV5-1 and TRBJ1-1, with a tentative D call TRBD1 (6 bases). Trimming took off 5 bases at V and 1 base at J, with 9 bases between the two ends. Germline CDR1 is SGHRS and CDR2 is YFSETQ. The CDR3 consists of 13 residues. CDR3 sequence reads: CASRLQGNTEAFF. The CDR3 DNA follows: TGCGCCAGCAGATTACAGGGGAACACTGAAGCTTTCTTT.

The gene calls are TRBV14 and TRBJ2-3; TRBD2 agrees at 9 bases. CDR1 SGHDN and CDR2 FVKESK come from the germline V gene. V lost 1 base, J lost 2 bases, and 4 bases stayed unmatched. There are 16 residues in the CDR3. Here the CDR3 reads CASSQAAGGPTDTQYF. The CDR3 DNA reads TGTGCCAGCAGCCAAGCAGCGGGAGGCCCCACAGATACGCAGTATTTT.

V and J are TRBV5-7 and TRBJ2-2; D remains unclear. TRBV5-7 is marked as an open reading frame, function uncertain. The CDR3 consists of 16 residues. V was clipped by 0 bases and J by 1 base, with 10 bases between them. The CDR3 DNA follows: TGTGCCAGCAGCTTGGGTCAGGCTCAGAACACCGGGGAGCTGTTTTTT. Amino acid sequence: CASSLGQAQNTGELFF.

This clonotype was counted only a few times. The CDR3 DNA reads as TGCGCCAGCAGCCAAGATCTTGCTAGCGCAGGCCACAATGAGCAGTTCTTC. Amino acids: CASSQDLASAGHNEQFF. The rearrangement joins TRBV4-3 to TRBJ2-1; D is perhaps TRBD2 (6 bases). Germline-derived CDR1 and CDR2 are LGHNA and YSLEER. Trimming pared 0 bases from V and 5 bases from J, leaving 17 bases between. There are 17 residues in the CDR3.

This chain uses TRBV11-1 with TRBJ2-2, with D hard to call. The CDR3 loop spans 13 amino acids. The germline CDR1 and CDR2 sequences are SGHAT and FQDESV (reference sequence). The germline V and J ends were trimmed by 1 base and 7 bases, with 7 bases remaining between them. The CDR3 is CASSLVNGGELFF. DNA of the CDR3: TGTGCCAGCAGCTTAGTGAATGGCGGGGAGCTGTTTTTT.

Ten or more counts support this clonotype. The chain joins TRBV20-1 to TRBJ2-1, with 9 bases that match TRBD2. The CDR3 has 15 residues. The V gene's germline CDR1 is DFQATT and CDR2 SNEGSKA (reference sequence). Trimming took 1 base from V and 7 from J; bases not matched to a gene: 8. The CDR3 sequence is CSARVREGLSNEQFF. The CDR3 DNA reads TGCAGTGCTAGAGTGCGGGAGGGCCTTTCAAATGAGCAGTTCTTC.

At least ten counts were recorded for this clonotype. The chain is built from TRBV28 and TRBJ1-6; a weak D match, TRBD1 (5 bases). V was shortened by 7 bases and J by 14 bases, with 18 bases between the two germline ends. Per the germline V gene, CDR1 is MDHEN and CDR2 is SYDVKM. The CDR3 is made up of 13 amino acids. The DNA of the CDR3 is TGTGCCAGCACCCGGGCGGGGGGTCAGACCCTCCACTTT. It yields the protein CASTRAGGQTLHF.

J is TRBJ2-1 and V is TRBV27; D is perhaps TRBD2 (5 bases). V lost 3 bases and J lost 8, with 17 bases in between. The CDR3 has 15 amino acids. Germline V gives CDR1 MNHEY, CDR2 SMNVEV (reference sequence). The CDR3 reads CASSFRGPGRDEQFF. The CDR3 DNA reads as TGTGCCAGCAGTTTTCGAGGGCCCGGTAGGGATGAGCAGTTCTTC.

The chain couples TRBV6-5 to TRBJ2-7; D may be TRBD1 (6 bases). Per germline, CDR1 MNHEY and CDR2 SVGAGI. Trimming shortened V by 5 bases and J by 5 bases, and 7 bases separated the two germline ends. The CDR3 extends over 11 amino acids. The CDR3 DNA reads TGTGCCAGCAGTGACAGGCACGAGCAGTACTTC. The encoded protein is CASSDRHEQYF.